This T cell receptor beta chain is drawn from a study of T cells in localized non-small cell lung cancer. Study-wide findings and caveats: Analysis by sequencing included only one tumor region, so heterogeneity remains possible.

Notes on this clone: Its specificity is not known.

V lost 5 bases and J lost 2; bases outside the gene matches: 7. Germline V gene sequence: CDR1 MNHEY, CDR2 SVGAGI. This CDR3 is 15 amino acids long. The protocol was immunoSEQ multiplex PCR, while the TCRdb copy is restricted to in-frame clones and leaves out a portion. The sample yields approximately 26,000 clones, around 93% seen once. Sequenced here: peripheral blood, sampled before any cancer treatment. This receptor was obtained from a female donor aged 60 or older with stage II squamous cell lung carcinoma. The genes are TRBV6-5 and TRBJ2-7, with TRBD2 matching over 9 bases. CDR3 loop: CASSQILAGPYEQYF. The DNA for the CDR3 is TGTGCCAGCAGTCAAATACTAGCGGGTCCCTACGAGCAGTACTTC.